These T cell receptor beta chains were read from a single sample in a study of blood T cell repertoires in COVID-19. The method was immunoSEQ multiplex PCR; TCRdb's version includes in-frame clones alone and lacks a portion of them. The repertoire holds 120,000 to 150,000 clones, with approximately 88% as singletons. Sequencing used peripheral blood. The receptors derive from a human donor in a cohort sampled during active COVID-19. Both conserved end residues are trimmed from each CDR3. Size tells how often a clone was seen (once, few, many) or the class of an expanded clone, and some rows leave it out.

J gene	clone size	V gene	CDR3 length	CDR3 protein
TRBJ1-2	once	TRBV29-1	11	SVTTGTNYGYT
TRBJ2-7	NA	TRBV7-2	13	ASSLRWDFLYEQY
TRBJ2-1	NA	TRBV7-3	11	ASSSDRENEQF
TRBJ2-5	NA	TRBV9	15	ASSPGGEGGELGTQY
TRBJ1-2	NA	TRBV20-1	14	SASTRDRISNYGYT
TRBJ2-2	NA	TRBV2	13	ASSRDRANTGELF
TRBJ1-5	NA	TRBV19	12	ASRLGTWSQPQH
TRBJ2-2	once	TRBV6-5	10	ASSPGARQLF
TRBJ1-1	NA	TRBV14	13	ASSHLGQEGTEAF
TRBJ2-5	NA	TRBV5-8	12	ASSGGGPGETQY
TRBJ2-7	NA	TRBV20-1	11	SASRGLVSEQY
TRBJ2-7	few	TRBV6-1	13	ASSETGTGAYEQY
TRBJ2-3	NA	TRBV4-2	13	ASSQGKAADATQY
TRBJ2-7	NA	TRBV5-1	13	ASSPRVAGGSEQY
TRBJ2-2	once	TRBV12-3/TRBV12-4	10	ASQFIRGELF
TRBJ1-1	NA	TRBV6-6	12	ASSSTQMNTEAF
TRBJ2-5	NA	TRBV6-1	13	ASSEIRTGQETQY
TRBJ2-2	NA	TRBV4-3	11	ASSPQGTGELF
TRBJ1-5	NA	TRBV10-3	13	AITAVGGQDQPQH
TRBJ2-1	NA	TRBV3-1/TRBV3-2	13	ASSRRAGGNNEQF
TRBJ1-2	NA	TRBV6-5	12	ASSNPTGIGGYT
TRBJ1-5	NA	TRBV6-6	14	ASTTRQGASNQPQH
TRBJ1-6	NA	TRBV19	14	ASSPHTAPYNSPLH
TRBJ2-5	NA	TRBV28	13	ASSLYAEPQETQY
TRBJ2-7	NA	TRBV29-1	11	SVEAEESYEQY
TRBJ2-3	NA	TRBV18	12	ASSPGGGTDTQY
TRBJ1-4	NA	TRBV18	13	ASSPKDRNNEKLF
TRBJ2-7	NA	TRBV6-1	15	ASSEKEKGDRPYEQY